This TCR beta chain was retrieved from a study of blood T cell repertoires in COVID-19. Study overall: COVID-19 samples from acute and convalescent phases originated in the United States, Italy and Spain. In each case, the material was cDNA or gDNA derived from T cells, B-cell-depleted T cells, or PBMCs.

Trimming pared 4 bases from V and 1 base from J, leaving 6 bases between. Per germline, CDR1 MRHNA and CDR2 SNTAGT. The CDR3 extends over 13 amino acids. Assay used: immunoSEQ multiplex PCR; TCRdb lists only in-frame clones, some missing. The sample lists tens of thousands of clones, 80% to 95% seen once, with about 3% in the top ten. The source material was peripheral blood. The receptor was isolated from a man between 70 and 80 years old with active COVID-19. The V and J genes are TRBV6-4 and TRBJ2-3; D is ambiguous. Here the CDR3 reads CASSVARTDTQYF. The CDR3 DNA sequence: TGTGCCAGCAGTGTAGCCCGCACAGATACGCAGTATTTT.